What follows are 32 T cell receptor beta chains derived from one specimen sequenced in a study of T cells in localized non-small cell lung cancer. The method was immunoSEQ multiplex PCR; TCRdb's version includes in-frame clones alone and lacks a portion of them. The top ten clones hold over 4% of a sample with about 56,000 clones, 75% to 90% of them seen once. Sequenced material: peripheral blood, taken before any cancer treatment. The origin of the receptors is a woman aged 35-70 years with stage I lung adenocarcinoma.

In this sample, this clone turned up a few times. The chain carries TRBV6-6 and TRBJ1-1; no reliable D call. Germline values: CDR1 MNHNY, CDR2 SVGAGI (reference sequence). The CDR3 has 13 amino acids. The V end was cut by 5 bases, the J end by 6 bases, with 13 bases between. The CDR3 reads CASSPGPNAEAFF. CDR3 DNA: TGTGCCAGCAGTCCCGGACCCAACGCTGAAGCTTTCTTT.

The chain uses TRBV5-5 and TRBJ1-2; 9 nucleotides line up with TRBD1. This CDR3 has 15 residues. The trim removed 4 bases at V and 5 bases at J, leaving 9 bases unmatched. Germline V gene lookup returns CDR1 SGHKS and CDR2 YYEKEE (reference sequence). CDR3 sequence (DNA): TGTGCCAGCAGCGGGGGACAGGGACTTTCTTATGGCTACACCTTC. Translated: CASSGGQGLSYGYTF. Complete variable domain (other parts from reference TRBV5-5 and TRBJ1-2): DAGVTQSPTHLIKTRGQQVTLRCSPISGHKSVSWYQQVLGQGPQFIFQYYEKEERGRGNFPDRFSARQFPNYSSELNVNALLLGDSALYLCASSGGQGLSYGYTFGSGTRLTVV.

Of note for this clone: A read error may account for a junction end that differs from germline. The CDR3 loop reads CASSFTGGNQPQHF. CDR3 coding DNA: TGTGCCAGCAGCTTTACAGGGGGCAACCAGCCCCAGCATTTT. This chain uses TRBV13 with TRBJ1-5; the match to TRBD1 covers 9 bases. Germline V gene sequence: CDR1 PRHDT, CDR2 FYEKMQ (reference sequence). This CDR3 region has 14 residues.

The V gene is TRBV30, the J gene TRBJ1-2; D possibly corresponds to TRBD1 (5 bases). The CDR3 covers 13 residues. V shed 5 bases and J shed 5 bases, with 15 bases lying between them. The germline V gene encodes CDR1 GTSNPN and CDR2 SVGIG (reference sequence). The CDR3 DNA is TGTGCCTGGGCAGTAGGGGAGGGTTATGGCTACACCTTC. It encodes CAWAVGEGYGYTF.

This clone was observed a single time. The chain combines TRBV6-4 with TRBJ2-3; TRBD2 aligns across 8 bases. J gave up 1 base and V 2 bases, and 2 bases lay outside the gene matches. The CDR3 has 15 residues. Per the germline V gene, CDR1 is MRHNA and CDR2 is SNTAGT. CDR3 sequence reads: CASSDRAGGTDTQYF. The CDR3 DNA reads TGTGCCAGCAGTGACCGAGCGGGGGGCACAGATACGCAGTATTTT.

This clone has just a few counts. V gene TRBV27 combines with J gene TRBJ2-7, with unresolved D. CDR3 length: 15 amino acids. The V end was cut by 2 bases, the J end by 2 bases, with 13 bases between. Per the germline V gene, CDR1 is MNHEY and CDR2 is SMNVEV (reference sequence). CDR3: CASSLSRRITYEQYF. The CDR3 coding sequence is TGTGCCAGCAGTTTAAGTCGGCGGATTACCTACGAGCAGTACTTC.

The rearrangement uses TRBV30 and TRBJ1-1; D is uncertain. V lost 3 bases and J 2 bases, leaving 19 bases between the germline ends. CDR1 is GTSNPN and CDR2 is SVGIG in the germline V gene (reference sequence). This CDR3 is 16 amino acids long. CDR3 residues: CAWSDGIPGRNTEAFF. CDR3 bases: TGTGCCTGGAGCGACGGAATCCCCGGCAGAAACACTGAAGCTTTCTTT.

Note on this clone: Mismatch with germline at one junction end may stem from a read error. The rearrangement uses TRBV7-7 and TRBJ2-5; 8 bases map to TRBD1. CDR1 and CDR2 from the germline V gene are SSHAT and FNYEAQ (reference sequence). The CDR3 extends over 15 amino acids. CDR3 sequence (DNA): TGTGCTAGCAGCTTAGCAGGGGGCCTCCAAGAGACCCAGTACTTC. Amino acids: CASSLAGGLQETQYF. The full variable domain, completed using reference TRBV7-7 and TRBJ2-5, is GAGVSQSPRYKVTKRGQDVTLRCDPISSHATLYWYQQALGQGPEFLTYFNYEAQPDKSGLPSDRFSAERPEGSISTLTIQRTEQRDSAMYRCASSLAGGLQETQYFGPGTRLLVL.

This sequence joins TRBV15 and TRBJ1-1; 9 bases line up with TRBD1. Germline values: CDR1 LNHNV, CDR2 YYDKDF (reference sequence). This CDR3 spans 15 amino acids. The V segment lost 6 bases and the J segment 2 bases; nucleotides outside the gene matches: 7. CDR3 protein: CATRIRGQGNTEAFF. The CDR3 DNA reads as TGTGCCACCAGAATCCGGGGACAGGGAAACACTGAAGCTTTCTTT.

The genes are TRBV7-8 and TRBJ1-4; 8 positions agree with TRBD1. The CDR3 is 15 amino acids. V gave up 5 bases and J gave up 8 bases; unmatched junction bases: 10. CDR1 is SGHVS and CDR2 is FQNEAQ in the germline V gene. The CDR3 DNA sequence: TGTGCCAGCAGCCCCGGACTGGGACAGGAGGAAAAACTGTTTTTT. The encoded protein is CASSPGLGQEEKLFF.

The rearrangement links TRBV4-1 to TRBJ2-5, with a weak D call TRBD2 (7 bases). From germline, CDR1 is MGHRA and CDR2 YSYEKL. This CDR3 comprises 15 residues. Trimming removed 1 base from V and 5 bases from J, with 14 bases in between. CDR3 sequence reads: CASSQGAGALETQYF. CDR3 nucleotide sequence: TGCGCCAGCAGCCAAGGCGCGGGGGCATTGGAGACCCAGTACTTC.

This clone came up a few times. The V call is TRBV6-1, the J call TRBJ1-5, with D possibly being TRBD1 (5 bases). V dropped 11 bases and J dropped 2 bases, with 16 bases sitting between them. CDR1 and CDR2 (germline): MNHNS, SASEGT. The CDR3 is 14 residues long. The CDR3 DNA is TGTGCCGTGGCGGCAGGGACGGGCAATCAGCCCCAGCATTTT. It yields the protein CAVAAGTGNQPQHF.

The chain joins TRBV7-6 to TRBJ2-1, with a possible D match to TRBD2 (6 bases). Germline V gene data show CDR1 as SGHVS and CDR2 as FNYEAQ. The CDR3 is 15 residues long. V shed 4 bases and J shed 4 bases, with 14 bases lying between them. The chain's CDR3 is CASSSTPGTYNEQFF. The CDR3 nucleotides are TGTGCCAGCAGCTCGACTCCCGGGACTTACAATGAGCAGTTCTTC.

The chain joins TRBV6-5 to TRBJ1-1, with 7 bases lining up with TRBD1. The germline V gene encodes CDR1 MNHEY and CDR2 SVGAGI. CDR3 length: 14 residues. Trimming took 2 bases from V and 5 from J; bases not matched to a gene: 5. DNA for the CDR3: TGTGCCAGCAGTTACACGACAGGGTTTACTGAAGCTTTCTTT. Translation: CASSYTTGFTEAFF.

The chain carries TRBV9 and TRBJ2-7; 11 nucleotides match TRBD2. Losses at the gene ends were 1 base for V and 5 bases for J; bases not matched to a gene: 8. This CDR3 spans 16 amino acids. The germline gives CDR1 SGDLS, CDR2 YYNGEE. The CDR3 sequence: CASSVRSLAGGDEQYF. The CDR3 DNA is TGTGCCAGCAGCGTAAGGTCCCTAGCGGGGGGCGACGAGCAGTACTTC.

This chain joins TRBV29-1 and TRBJ2-6; D unclear. The V gene's germline CDR1 is SQVTM and CDR2 ANQGSEA. The germline V and J ends were trimmed by 2 bases and 1 base, with 9 bases remaining between them. This CDR3 has 15 amino acids. The CDR3 protein is CSVEHFKSGANVLTF. In nucleotides, the CDR3 is TGCAGCGTTGAACATTTCAAATCTGGGGCCAACGTCCTGACTTTC.

V usage is TRBV7-6 and J usage is TRBJ2-3; maybe TRBD1 (6 bases). Per germline, CDR1 SGHVS and CDR2 FNYEAQ. This CDR3 is built from 13 residues. Between the trimmed V and J ends, which lost 0 bases and 6 bases, there was a span of 7 bases. In DNA, the CDR3 is TGTGCCAGCAGCTTAGCGCAGGGGGATACGCAGTATTTT. The encoded protein is CASSLAQGDTQYF.

This clone has a single count. The chain has TRBV19 and TRBJ2-3, with 12 bases fitting TRBD2. V shed 2 bases and J 2 bases; nucleotides not matched to a gene: 5. Germline loops: CDR1 LNHDA, CDR2 SQIVND (reference sequence). The CDR3 spans 17 residues. The CDR3 nucleotides are TGTGCCAGTAGTATACGGACTAGCGGGGCCATCACAGATACGCAGTATTTT. It translates to CASSIRTSGAITDTQYF.

Points on this clone: The junction departs from germline at one end; a sequencing error may be responsible. This chain connects TRBV7-7 to TRBJ2-7, with 8 bases fitting TRBD1. CDR1 is SSHAT and CDR2 is FNYEAQ in the germline V gene (reference sequence). The CDR3 runs to 14 residues. This CDR3 reads CASSHRDRFPEQYF. In DNA, the CDR3 is TGTGCTAGCAGCCACCGGGACAGGTTTCCCGAGCAGTACTTC.

This CDR3 is CASSLFNSPLHF. The CDR3 bases are TGTGCCAGCAGCCTTTTTAATTCACCCCTCCACTTT. J is TRBJ1-6 and V is TRBV5-6; D ambiguous. Trimming removed 4 bases at V and 6 bases at J, with 5 bases between. This CDR3 contains 12 residues. Per germline, CDR1 SGHDT and CDR2 YYEEEE.

The chain combines TRBV7-2 with TRBJ1-1; a possible D gene is TRBD1 (5 bases). CDR1 and CDR2 (germline): SGHTA, FQGNSA. The ends were cut back, 6 bases at V and 6 bases at J, with 14 bases in the middle. The CDR3 loop spans 13 amino acids. Here the CDR3 DNA reads TGTGCCAGCAGGCAGGGTCCCCAGCCTGAAGCTTTCTTT. This translates into CASRQGPQPEAFF.

There are a few counts of this clone. J is TRBJ2-3 and V is TRBV19, with 11 bases fitting TRBD2. From germline, CDR1 is LNHDA and CDR2 SQIVND (reference sequence). The CDR3 covers 14 residues. The V gene end was trimmed by 8 bases and the J gene end by 3 bases; junction bases not matched to a gene: 4. The CDR3 DNA reads TGTGCCAGTGGGGCTAGCGGGGGGACAGATACGCAGTATTTT. Translation: CASGASGGTDTQYF. The complete variable domain, with remaining parts taken from reference TRBV19 and TRBJ2-3, reads DGGITQSPKYLFRKEGQNVTLSCEQNLNHDAMYWYRQDPGQGLRLIYYSQIVNDFQKGDIAEGYSVSREKKESFPLTVTSAQKNPTAFYLCASGASGGTDTQYFGPGTRLTVL.

The V and J genes are TRBV28 and TRBJ1-5, with 7 bases identical to TRBD1. This CDR3 has 14 residues. The germline CDR1 and CDR2 sequences are MDHEN and SYDVKM. V was clipped by 6 bases and J by 7 bases; unmatched bases: 9. The CDR3 is CASSPRQGRQPQHF. CDR3 DNA: TGTGCCAGCAGCCCACGACAGGGACGACAGCCCCAGCATTTT.

The gene calls are TRBV2 and TRBJ1-3; TRBD1 agrees at 8 bases. In germline, CDR1 is SNHLY, CDR2 FYNNEI. The CDR3 has 15 residues. J gave up 4 bases and V 5 bases, and 7 bases lay outside the gene matches. The CDR3 here is CASSFDRGDGNTIYF. Written as DNA, the CDR3 is TGTGCCAGCAGTTTCGACAGGGGCGACGGAAACACCATATATTTT.

This clone was detected only once. The V call is TRBV14, the J call TRBJ1-2, with 8 bases lining up with TRBD1. The CDR3 extends over 14 amino acids. Germline V gene sequence: CDR1 SGHDN, CDR2 FVKESK. Trimming cost V 3 bases and J 8 bases; bases outside gene matches: 8. DNA of the CDR3: TGTGCCAGCAGCCACGGACAGGGTTTCGGCGGCTACACCTTC. Protein: CASSHGQGFGGYTF.

As DNA, the CDR3 is TGTGCCAGCAGTTTAAGGGCAGGGGGCTATAATTCACCCCTCCACTTT. This gives the protein CASSLRAGGYNSPLHF. The rearrangement joins TRBV28 to TRBJ1-6; 7 positions match TRBD1. The CDR3 extends over 16 amino acids. CDR1 and CDR2 (germline): MDHEN, SYDVKM. V trimming: 2 bases; J trimming: 3 bases; junction bases outside the gene matches: 4.

The CDR3 DNA follows: TGTGCCAGCAGGTTCTGGGCCGCTCCACAAGAGACCCAGTACTTC. Translated, it gives CASRFWAAPQETQYF. The J gene is TRBJ2-5, the V gene TRBV5-4; D is uncertain. Trimming cost V 5 bases and J 2 bases, with 16 bases left between them. The CDR3 is 15 residues long. In germline, CDR1 is SGHNT, CDR2 YYREEE (reference sequence).

This rearrangement joins TRBV15 to TRBJ2-3, with 11 bases fitting TRBD2. CDR1 and CDR2 from the germline V gene are LNHNV and YYDKDF (reference sequence). Trimming cost V 1 base and J 3 bases; bases outside gene matches: 6. This CDR3 comprises 17 residues. The CDR3 region has the DNA TGTGCCACCAGCAGAGCTGTGCTAGCGGGGGGAACAGATACGCAGTATTTT. This codes for CATSRAVLAGGTDTQYF.

There are a few counts of this clone. The chain combines TRBV4-3 with TRBJ2-7; D possibly corresponds to TRBD1 (5 bases). The V end was cut by 0 bases, the J end by 5 bases, with 14 bases between. Looked up from germline, CDR1 is LGHNA and CDR2 is YSLEER. The CDR3 length is 15 residues. As DNA, the CDR3 is TGCGCCAGCAGCCAAGATGGCAACAGGTTGAACGAGCAGTACTTC. The encoded protein is CASSQDGNRLNEQYF.

The chain is built from TRBV4-2 and TRBJ1-6; TRBD1 is a possible D gene (5 bases). V was shortened by 4 bases and J by 6 bases, with 10 bases between the two germline ends. Germline lookup yields CDR1 LGHNA and CDR2 YNFKEQ. The CDR3 loop spans 14 amino acids. CDR3 amino acids: CASSPGTANSPLHF. The CDR3 DNA is TGTGCCAGCAGCCCCGGGACTGCTAATTCACCCCTCCACTTT.

The genes are TRBV29-1 and TRBJ2-3; TRBD2 matches 8 bases. Germline loops: CDR1 SQVTM, CDR2 ANQGSEA. With V trimmed by 6 bases and J by 0 bases, 8 bases remained unmatched. This CDR3 has 15 residues. The DNA for the CDR3 is TGCAGCGTCCACGGGGGGGGAAGAAGCACAGATACGCAGTATTTT. It specifies CSVHGGGRSTDTQYF.

In its sample, this clone was seen once. The chain carries TRBV18 and TRBJ2-7, with a tentative D call TRBD2 (6 bases). V was pared by 3 bases and J by 0 bases, with 18 bases between. The germline gives CDR1 KGHSH, CDR2 LQKENI. The CDR3 contains 17 residues. DNA for the CDR3: TGTGCCAGCTCACCGATAAGGGGCGGCGGGGTCTCCTACGAGCAGTACTTC. This codes for CASSPIRGGGVSYEQYF.